This record covers a single TCR beta chain. This clonotype was detected only a few times. Its antigen has not been determined. Per-nucleotide qualities are absent, and no much larger clonotype sits a single base away. The CDR3 covers 13 residues, taking in both the cysteine and the phenylalanine. Solely the CDR3 DNA is kept, with 39 bases framed from the first base. The germline V gene specifies SGHRS as CDR1 and YFSETQ as CDR2. Trimming removed 4 bases from V and 1 base from J, leaving 8 bases between the germline ends. This record belongs to a study of CD8 T cells in ankylosing spondylitis (dated by TCRdb to 2016 to 2017). About the investigation overall: The study profiled T cell receptor beta repertoires in healthy donors and ankylosing spondylitis patients to find disease-linked TCR variants. The full study cohort was made up of over 20 ankylosing spondylitis patients and 108 healthy donors. Peripheral blood was sampled, and synovial fluid was also collected from ankylosing spondylitis patients. Results and caveats for the whole study, not just this receptor: In peripheral blood, the disease-linked clones were found at relatively low frequencies and had a CD8+ phenotype. Blood from ankylosing spondylitis patients appeared to be characterized by a TCR beta motif composed of several highly homologous amino acid variants. Some of the motif variants had been reported before in the synovial fluid and blood of reactive arthritis patients, a finding that suggests common disease-initiation mechanisms. Significant enrichment of the disease-linked clones was reported in matched synovial fluid samples from ankylosing spondylitis patients.

Sequencing was carried out with an Illumina MiSeq. Quantitative 5'-RACE with molecular barcodes was the method used to prepare the TCR beta libraries. The study's processing was this. To identify disease-linked TCR variants, a new computational method was used, one built on a probabilistic model of VDJ rearrangement. TCRdb itself trimmed the public reads at Q25 with fastp, ran MiXCR and retained productive beta chains. Rows are combined by CDR3 protein, so each entry shows the most common genes and DNA. The V and J calls shown here were made by TCRdb, not taken from the authors' results. The table for this sample lists some 16,000 distinct CDR3 sequences; 8% to 10% of them were counted only once. The ten top clones hold around 33% of the sample.

The chain is encoded by TRBV5-1 joined to TRBJ2-5; confidence is insufficient to name the D gene. Source material: blood. The origin of this receptor is a male donor with ankylosing spondylitis or in good health (not recorded which). CDR3 reads: CASSRQTQETQYF. The nucleotide sequence reads as follows: TGCGCCAGCAGCCGACAAACCCAAGAGACCCAGTACTTC.